This T cell receptor beta chain was found in a study of T cell repertoires in cytomegalovirus infection. Looking at the study overall: CMV epitopes used comprised recently identified HLA-C-restricted ones and well-studied HLA-B-restricted ones.

Germline V gene lookup returns CDR1 LGHNA and CDR2 YSLEER. Trimming pared 1 base from V and 3 bases from J, leaving 10 bases between. The CDR3 is made up of 15 amino acids. Each CDR3 protein gets one entry after TCRdb re-called the reads with MiXCR. Among some 560,000 distinct CDR3 sequences, 35% to 50% were seen once, and the ten largest hold 48%. In its sample, this clonotype was seen a few times. The antigen is undetermined. Here the sequenced sample was cultured PBMCs, taken from culture after CMV antigen stimulation. This chain joins TRBV4-3 and TRBJ2-1; D is undetermined. This clonotype was sampled from a human donor in good health (CMV status not recorded). Some clones in this sample may be carry-over from other donors' samples. The CDR3 DNA sequence: TGCGCCAGCAGCCAAGGGCTAGGGAACTACAATGAGCAGTTCTTC. This encodes CASSQGLGNYNEQFF.